A single sample is the source of the 28 T cell receptor beta chains below, sequenced in a study of shared T cell receptors in the human thymus. The method was immunoSEQ multiplex PCR; TCRdb's version includes in-frame clones alone and lacks a portion of them. The data hold hundreds of thousands of clones, with roughly 94% observed a single time. The sample taken for sequencing was thymocytes. These receptors were collected from a human donor.

V usage is TRBV27 and J usage is TRBJ2-6, with D perhaps given as TRBD1 or TRBD2 (5 bases each). The CDR3 has 16 amino acids. V gave up 3 bases and J gave up 2 bases, with 11 bases separating them. The germline gives CDR1 MNHEY, CDR2 SMNVEV (reference sequence). The CDR3 DNA reads TGTGCCAGCAGTTTGGGGGTAGGGGCTGGGGCCAACGTCCTGACTTTC. Its protein is CASSLGVGAGANVLTF.

This sequence joins TRBV7-9 and TRBJ2-7, with TRBD1 as a possible D gene (6 bases). V was cut by 5 bases and J by 2 bases, with 22 bases left in between. CDR3 length: 17 amino acids. Germline V CDR1 and CDR2: SEHNR, FQNEAQ (reference sequence). CDR3 DNA: TGTGCCAGCAGCCTTGGCATCAGGGGATTTCCTCCCTACGAGCAGTACTTC. It yields the protein CASSLGIRGFPPYEQYF.

V usage is TRBV2 and J usage is TRBJ2-5, with 7 nucleotides matching TRBD1. The CDR3 length is 13 residues. Germline V gives CDR1 SNHLY, CDR2 FYNNEI. With V trimmed by 5 bases and J by 5 bases, 5 bases remained unmatched. The CDR3 reads CASSLGQSETQYF. DNA of the CDR3: TGTGCCAGCAGTCTGGGACAGTCGGAGACCCAGTACTTC.

The chain links TRBV11-3 to TRBJ1-3, with D possibly being TRBD1 (6 bases). The V end lost 10 bases, the J end lost 0 bases, and 16 bases lay between the germline ends. Germline CDR1 and CDR2: SGHNT and YENEEA. CDR3 length: 15 residues. CDR3 coding DNA: TGTGCCAACCCGGACAGTGAGAGCTCTGGAAACACCATATATTTT. It translates to CANPDSESSGNTIYF.

This chain connects TRBV6-1 to TRBJ1-5, with D perhaps matching TRBD1 (6 bases). The length of the CDR3 is 15 residues. Trimming shortened V by 6 bases and J by 5 bases, and 17 bases separated the two germline ends. Germline V gives CDR1 MNHNS, CDR2 SASEGT. The CDR3 protein is CASRPSGTKDQPQHF. CDR3 sequence (DNA): TGTGCCAGCAGACCCTCCGGGACAAAGGATCAGCCCCAGCATTTT.

The rearrangement uses TRBV19 and TRBJ2-7, with a weak D call TRBD1 (5 bases). This CDR3 contains 13 residues. V dropped 3 bases and J dropped 1 base, with 7 bases sitting between them. Germline V gene sequence: CDR1 LNHDA, CDR2 SQIVND (reference sequence). CDR3 nucleotide sequence: TGTGCCAGTAGTATTCAGGGTTCCTACGAGCAGTACTTC. This codes for CASSIQGSYEQYF.

The chain employs TRBV19 and TRBJ1-2; tentatively, D is TRBD1 (6 bases). The V gene's germline CDR1 is LNHDA and CDR2 SQIVND (reference sequence). Trimming removed 7 bases at V and 3 bases at J, with 21 bases between. This CDR3 region has 16 residues. The CDR3 loop reads CASTYRPGGQDYGYTF. For the CDR3, the DNA is TGTGCCAGTACCTACAGGCCGGGGGGCCAGGACTATGGCTACACCTTC.

This clone was picked up a small number of times. This sequence joins TRBV7-9 and TRBJ1-3, with D hard to call. CDR1 is SEHNR and CDR2 is FQNEAQ in the germline V gene (reference sequence). Trimming shortened V by 5 bases and J by 2 bases, and 1 base separated the two germline ends. CDR3 length: 11 residues. CDR3 nucleotides: TGTGCCAGCAGCCCTGGAAACACCATATATTTT. Translating gives CASSPGNTIYF.

J is TRBJ1-5 and V is TRBV19; TRBD1 aligns across 8 bases. Per germline, CDR1 LNHDA and CDR2 SQIVND (reference sequence). The CDR3 sequence is 16 residues long. V gave up 7 bases and J gave up 0 bases; unmatched junction bases: 8. The CDR3 loop reads CASNRLGQGSNQPQHF. The CDR3 DNA reads as TGTGCCAGTAACCGGCTCGGACAGGGTAGCAATCAGCCCCAGCATTTT.

J is TRBJ2-1 and V is TRBV10-2; D might be TRBD1 (6 bases). CDR3 length equals 15 residues. The V gene's germline CDR1 is WSHSY and CDR2 SAAADI. V was pared by 7 bases and J by 0 bases, with 13 bases between. The chain's CDR3 is CASTRTGISYNEQFF. Here the CDR3 DNA reads TGCGCCAGCACCCGAACAGGGATCTCCTACAATGAGCAGTTCTTC.

The genes are TRBV28 and TRBJ2-1, with D possibly being TRBD1 (5 bases). V lost 2 bases and J lost 4, with 9 bases in between. Germline V lookup: CDR1 MDHEN, CDR2 SYDVKM. The CDR3 runs to 14 residues. The CDR3 DNA reads TGTGCCAGCAGTTTAAAGACAGTTTACAATGAGCAGTTCTTC. It yields the protein CASSLKTVYNEQFF. The full variable domain, with the rest looked up from reference TRBV28 and TRBJ2-1, is DVKVTQSSRYLVKRTGEKVFLECVQDMDHENMFWYRQDPGLGLRLIYFSYDVKMKEKGDIPEGYSVSREKKERFSLILESASTNQTSMYLCASSLKTVYNEQFFGPGTRLTVL.

This clone was detected only once. The V gene is TRBV5-1, the J gene TRBJ1-1, with a weak D call TRBD1 (5 bases). The CDR3 extends over 15 amino acids. Germline V gene data show CDR1 as SGHRS and CDR2 as YFSETQ. V shed 0 bases and J shed 2 bases, with 11 bases lying between them. Here the CDR3 reads CASSLAQGGNTEAFF. The CDR3, as DNA: TGCGCCAGCAGCTTGGCCCAGGGAGGCAACACTGAAGCTTTCTTT.

The V and J genes are TRBV19 and TRBJ2-2; 7 bases agree with TRBD1. Germline V gene data show CDR1 as LNHDA and CDR2 as SQIVND (reference sequence). Trimming at V came to 3 bases and at J to 1 base, leaving 5 bases not matched to a gene. This CDR3 comprises 16 residues. In DNA form, the CDR3 reads TGTGCCAGTAGTATCCGCAGGGGGAGGAACACCGGGGAGCTGTTTTTT. Its translation: CASSIRRGRNTGELFF.

V usage is TRBV5-1 and J usage is TRBJ2-2; 8 nucleotides match TRBD1. The germline gives CDR1 SGHRS, CDR2 YFSETQ. This CDR3 has 14 amino acids. V was pared by 0 bases and J by 5 bases, with 0 bases of the junction left unmatched. CDR3 nucleotide sequence: TGCGCCAGCAGCTTGGGACAGGGGACCGGGGAGCTGTTTTTT. Its translation is CASSLGQGTGELFF.

This rearrangement joins TRBV5-6 to TRBJ1-4, with 9 bases lining up with TRBD1. CDR1 is SGHDT, CDR2 YYEEEE, per germline. This CDR3 has 15 amino acids. V was pared by 0 bases and J by 8 bases, with 5 bases of the junction left unmatched. CDR3 region: CASSLGTGADEKLFF. The CDR3 DNA sequence: TGTGCCAGCAGCTTGGGGACAGGGGCAGACGAAAAACTGTTTTTT.

This chain links TRBV7-8 with TRBJ2-5; 9 bases line up with TRBD1. The end of the DNA fits TRBJ2-7 better, so the J call may be wrong. The CDR3 is 17 amino acids. Germline lookup yields CDR1 SGHVS and CDR2 FQNEAQ. The CDR3 coding sequence is TGTGCCAGCAGCCGAGAACCGGGACAGGGAGTACTAGGCGAGCAGTACTTC. This encodes CASSREPGQGVLGEQYF.

V usage is TRBV4-1 and J usage is TRBJ2-7; 8 bases line up with TRBD2. The CDR3 contains 16 residues. The V gene's germline CDR1 is MGHRA and CDR2 YSYEKL. Trimming took 4 bases from V and 1 from J; bases not matched to a gene: 9. The CDR3 DNA reads TGCGCCAGCAGCCCGGGCGGCGGGAGGAAATCCTACGAGCAGTACTTC. This codes for CASSPGGGRKSYEQYF.

The V gene is TRBV6-5, the J gene TRBJ1-2; possibly TRBD1 for D (6 bases). Trimming removed 3 bases at V and 8 bases at J, with 13 bases between. Germline loops: CDR1 MNHEY, CDR2 SVGAGI. CDR3 length: 13 residues. CDR3 in DNA: TGTGCCAGCAGTTATACAGGGCAATACGGCTACACCTTC. Its translation: CASSYTGQYGYTF.

This chain joins TRBV27 and TRBJ2-3; D is ambiguous. Germline V gives CDR1 MNHEY, CDR2 SMNVEV (reference sequence). This CDR3 has 16 residues. The V and J ends lost 7 bases and 3 bases respectively, with 20 bases between them. The CDR3 loop reads CASTRSQFTWTDTQYF. CDR3 nucleotide sequence: TGTGCCAGCACGCGGTCCCAATTTACCTGGACAGATACGCAGTATTTT.

The chain employs TRBV27 and TRBJ1-4; D may be TRBD1 (6 bases). Germline V gene lookup returns CDR1 MNHEY and CDR2 SMNVEV (reference sequence). The length of the CDR3 is 16 residues. The V and J ends lost 5 bases and 2 bases respectively, with 15 bases between them. CDR3 protein: CASSTQGIRTNEKLFF. In nucleotides, the CDR3 is TGTGCCAGCAGTACACAGGGTATAAGGACTAATGAAAAACTGTTTTTT.

The rearrangement links TRBV28 to TRBJ2-3; no definite D call. V dropped 5 bases and J dropped 4 bases, with 13 bases sitting between them. CDR3 length: 14 residues. The germline gives CDR1 MDHEN, CDR2 SYDVKM. CDR3 region: CASSHIREADTQYF. The CDR3 coding sequence is TGTGCCAGCAGTCACATAAGGGAAGCAGATACGCAGTATTTT.

This chain uses TRBV7-6 with TRBJ2-7, with 9 bases matching TRBD2. This CDR3 has 20 amino acids. In germline, CDR1 is SGHVS, CDR2 FNYEAQ. The V segment lost 5 bases and the J segment 7 bases; nucleotides outside the gene matches: 27. The CDR3 sequence is CASSQRGPSGTLTSYVEQYF. For the CDR3, the DNA is TGTGCCAGCAGCCAACGGGGGCCTAGCGGGACTTTGACCTCCTACGTTGAGCAGTACTTC.

The J gene is TRBJ2-7, the V gene TRBV27; TRBD2 agrees at 10 bases. Germline CDR1 reads MNHEY; CDR2 reads SMNVEV (reference sequence). The CDR3 loop spans 17 amino acids. V lost 4 bases to trimming and J lost 4 bases; unmatched junction nucleotides: 13. CDR3 region: CASSSSGTSVWLYEQYF. The CDR3 bases are TGTGCCAGCAGTTCCTCCGGGACTAGCGTTTGGTTATACGAGCAGTACTTC.

The chain uses TRBV15 and TRBJ2-7, with 9 bases that match TRBD2. V was pared by 5 bases and J by 5 bases, with 16 bases of the junction left unmatched. CDR3 length: 17 amino acids. The V gene's germline CDR1 is LNHNV and CDR2 YYDKDF (reference sequence). CDR3 in amino acids: CATSPPEAGGPFHEQYF. The DNA of the CDR3 is TGTGCCACCAGCCCCCCCGAGGCGGGAGGGCCGTTTCACGAGCAGTACTTC. The full variable domain, rest sourced from reference TRBV15 and TRBJ2-7, is DAMVIQNPRYQVTQFGKPVTLSCSQTLNHNVMYWYQQKSSQAPKLLFHYYDKDFNNEADTPDNFQSRRPNTSFCFLDIRSPGLGDTAMYLCATSPPEAGGPFHEQYFGPGTRLTVT.

V and J are TRBV27 and TRBJ2-1; 9 bases fit TRBD1. J lost 7 bases, V lost 6 bases, and 19 bases had no gene match. The length of the CDR3 is 18 residues. Germline V gene sequence: CDR1 MNHEY, CDR2 SMNVEV (reference sequence). The CDR3 here is CASRIRSPGDRAKNEQFF. CDR3 DNA: TGTGCCAGCAGGATAAGGTCCCCTGGGGACAGGGCAAAGAATGAGCAGTTCTTC.

This clone appeared a single time. The chain recombines TRBV28 with TRBJ2-3, with D unresolved. V was shortened by 3 bases and J by 6 bases, with 13 bases between the two germline ends. This CDR3 is 14 amino acids long. In germline, CDR1 is MDHEN, CDR2 SYDVKM. Here the CDR3 reads CASSLSAVRDTQYF. The CDR3, as DNA: TGTGCCAGCAGTTTGTCGGCGGTCCGGGATACGCAGTATTTT.

The CDR3 spells CASSLDFAVKQGKQFF. The DNA of the CDR3 is TGTGCCAGCAGCTTAGATTTCGCGGTGAAACAGGGAAAGCAGTTCTTC. The chain links TRBV7-2 to TRBJ2-1, with D possibly TRBD1 on 6 matching bases. Trimming shortened V by 1 base and J by 11 bases, and 21 bases separated the two germline ends. CDR3 length: 16 amino acids. Germline CDR1 reads SGHTA; CDR2 reads FQGNSA.

The genes are TRBV5-4 and TRBJ2-5; possible D gene TRBD1, 5 bases. Deletions cut 1 base from V and 0 bases from J, with 16 bases between. This CDR3 is built from 17 residues. Per germline, CDR1 SGHNT and CDR2 YYREEE (reference sequence). Here the CDR3 DNA reads TGTGCCAGCAGCTTGCTCCTAGGACCAGGGAACCAAGAGACCCAGTACTTC. As protein: CASSLLLGPGNQETQYF.